The T cell receptor beta chain under discussion was sequenced for a study of blood T cell repertoires in COVID-19. Study-level information: Sources were T cells, B-cell-depleted T cells, or PBMCs; the material itself was cDNA or gDNA.

Authors' data handling: Using reference gene primer amplification, nucleated cell counts were estimated. The data were produced by immunoSEQ multiplex PCR, yet TCRdb's version contains in-frame clones alone and is incomplete. Clonal size and the V and J genes are those of that table, whereas D and trimming came from the DNA. The sample holds 85,000 to 110,000 clones; roughly 87% are singletons and the top ten take 6.2%. Sequencing used peripheral blood. This TCR was sampled from a human donor in a cohort sampled during active COVID-19.

The CDR3 DNA reads TGTGCCAGCAGTACCCGGGACAGGGGCGACTATGGCTACACCTTC. Translation: CASSTRDRGDYGYTF. V and J are TRBV6-7 and TRBJ1-2, with 10 bases that match TRBD1. TRBV6-7 is assigned to the ORF class and has an uncertain function. The trim removed 5 bases at V and 3 bases at J, leaving 6 bases unmatched. The CDR3 has 15 residues.